The rows below give T cell receptor beta chains drawn from one sample of a study of cytomegalovirus exposure and HLA in healthy donors. Sequencing used immunoSEQ multiplex PCR; TCRdb keeps in-frame clones, though not all of them. The profile shows about 260,000 clones, around 91% of them singletons. The sequencing input was PBMCs. The receptors here all came from a woman aged 30 to 39 in good health and CMV-seronegative. Each CDR3 is given with its conserved first and last residue. The D gene is left open where the match is weak. For some rows the clone size is stated as once, few or many, or as a class when expanded; others skip it.

J | size | D | V | DNA | CDR3
TRBJ2-7 | NA | NA | TRBV30 | TGTGCCTGGAGTGTACGGCTCGGTCTCCTGAGCGAGCAGTACTTC | CAWSVRLGLLSEQYF
TRBJ2-3 | NA | TRBD2 | TRBV30 | TGTGCCTGGAGTGGGACTAGCGGGTTCTGGGGTCTGGATACGCAGTATTTT | CAWSGTSGFWGLDTQYF
TRBJ2-3 | NA | TRBD2 | TRBV4-3 | TGCGCCAGCAGCCAAGAGATTCTAGCGGGAGATACGCAGTATTTT | CASSQEILAGDTQYF
TRBJ2-2 | NA | NA | TRBV7-2 | TGTGCCAGCAGCTTAGTTTGGCAAAACACCGGGGAGCTGTTTTTT | CASSLVWQNTGELFF
TRBJ2-7 | NA | NA | TRBV10-3 | TGTGCCATCAGTGTCCTTGTAGCAGCAAACTACGAGCAGTACTTC | CAISVLVAANYEQYF
TRBJ2-3 | NA | NA | TRBV15 | TGTGCCACCAGCAGAGACCGGGCCGAGGGATTAGATACGCAGTATTTT | CATSRDRAEGLDTQYF
TRBJ2-3 | NA | TRBD1 | TRBV11-3 | TGTGCCAGCAGCTCCGGACAGGGGTCCACAGATACGCAGTATTTT | CASSSGQGSTDTQYF
TRBJ2-7 | few | NA | TRBV27 | TGTGCCAGCAGTCCCCAGGGGCTTTACGAGCAGTACTTC | CASSPQGLYEQYF
TRBJ2-7 | NA | TRBD2 | TRBV4-1 | TGCGCCAGAGAGCGGGAGCGGGCCTACGAGCAGTACTTC | CARERERAYEQYF
TRBJ2-5 | NA | NA | TRBV4-1 | TGCGCCAGCAGCCAGATGAGGGGGGGAGAGACCCAGTACTTC | CASSQMRGGETQYF
TRBJ1-4 | NA | TRBD1 | TRBV19 | TGTGCCAGTAGTACCCGACAGGGGGCAACTAATGAAAAACTGTTTTTT | CASSTRQGATNEKLFF
TRBJ2-1 | NA | NA | TRBV29-1 | TGCAGCGGGGAATCCGTCCCAGGGAACTACAATGAGCAGTTCTTC | CSGESVPGNYNEQFF
TRBJ1-2 | NA | NA | TRBV5-1 | TGCGCCAGCAGCTTGGGATTTCGGGGGGAACACTATGGCTACACCTTC | CASSLGFRGEHYGYTF
TRBJ2-7 | NA | NA | TRBV28 | TGTGCCACCTCCCCGGTGAGGCGCTACGAGCAGTACTTC | CATSPVRRYEQYF
TRBJ2-7 | NA | NA | TRBV11-2 | TGTGCCAGCAGCGTTACCTACGAGCAGTACTTC | CASSVTYEQYF
TRBJ2-7 | NA | NA | TRBV10-3 | TGTGCCATCAGTGAGACAGGGAGCTCCTACGAGCAGTACTTC | CAISETGSSYEQYF
TRBJ2-7 | NA | TRBD2 | TRBV28 | TGTGCCAGCACCGTCAGCGGGAGCTCCTACGAGCAGTACTTC | CASTVSGSSYEQYF
TRBJ1-2 | NA | TRBD1 | TRBV5-4 | TGTGCCCCCCGAAAGACAGGGGTTGGTGGCTACACCTTC | CAPRKTGVGGYTF
TRBJ2-7 | NA | NA | TRBV7-2 | TGTGCCAGTCGGGAGATTGAGGGGAGCGAGCAGTACTTC | CASREIEGSEQYF
TRBJ2-7 | few | NA | TRBV4-1 | TGCGCCAGCAGCCAAGGGTTTCGGGAGTCCTACGAGCAGTACTTC | CASSQGFRESYEQYF
TRBJ1-5 | NA | NA | TRBV25-1 | TGTGCCAGCTACCCTTGTGTAGGGGTTCCCTATAGCAATCAGCCCCAGCATTTT | CASYPCVGVPYSNQPQHF
TRBJ2-7 | NA | NA | TRBV29-1 | TGCAGCGTCTCAGATATATACGAGCAGTACTTC | CSVSDIYEQYF
TRBJ2-6 | NA | NA | TRBV9 | TGTGCCAGCAGCGCCACACAGGTCTCTGGGGCCAACGTCCTGACTTTC | CASSATQVSGANVLTF
TRBJ2-5 | NA | NA | TRBV19 | TGTGCCAGTAGTCCGCGACAGGCCGAGACCCAGTACTTC | CASSPRQAETQYF
TRBJ2-7 | NA | TRBD2 | TRBV11-2 | TGTGCCAGCAGCCCGGGACTAGCGGGAGGGCCGCGGAGCTCCTACGAGCAGTACTTC | CASSPGLAGGPRSSYEQYF
TRBJ2-4 | NA | NA | TRBV18 | TGTGCCAGCTCACGGTCAGGGAGTTCCAAAAACATTCAGTACTTC | CASSRSGSSKNIQYF
TRBJ2-2 | NA | TRBD2 | TRBV27 | TGTGCCAGCAGTTTAATGGCCGGGCTAGCGGGAGCCACCGGGGAGCTGTTTTTT | CASSLMAGLAGATGELFF
TRBJ2-5 | NA | NA | TRBV11-2 | TGTGCCAGCACCCTAGGGGGGTCAGGACAAGAGACCCAGTACTTC | CASTLGGSGQETQYF
TRBJ2-7 | once | NA | TRBV7-9 | TGTGCCAGCAGCTTAGTGGGTCTATTGAGCTCCTACGAGCAGTACTTC | CASSLVGLLSSYEQYF
TRBJ2-7 | NA | NA | TRBV7-2 | TGTGCCAGCAGCTTAGACCCACACAGTTATCTAGGGGACGAGCAGTACTTC | CASSLDPHSYLGDEQYF
TRBJ1-4 | NA | NA | TRBV4-2 | TGTGCCAGCAGTCCCCAGGGGAATGAAAAACTGTTTTTT | CASSPQGNEKLFF
TRBJ2-7 | NA | NA | TRBV20-1 | TGCAGTGCTAGGGGCGTATACGAGCAGTACTTC | CSARGVYEQYF
TRBJ2-7 | NA | NA | TRBV28 | TGTGCCAGCAGTCCGGGGGGCCAGCGAGCCTACGAGCAGTACTTC | CASSPGGQRAYEQYF
TRBJ2-7 | NA | TRBD1 | TRBV7-8 | TGTGCCAGCAGGCTGCGGACAGGGAACTACGAGCAGTACTTC | CASRLRTGNYEQYF
TRBJ2-1 | NA | NA | TRBV6-5 | TGTGCCAGCAGTTACCGGGGGAGCTGGTTCTTC | CASSYRGSWFF
TRBJ1-1 | NA | NA | TRBV11-2 | TGTGCCAGCAGCCGGATGAGGGGAGAGGGGACTGAAGCTTTCTTT | CASSRMRGEGTEAFF
TRBJ2-7 | NA | TRBD1 | TRBV5-1 | TGCGCCAGCAGCCTTAAACAGGGGGCTGTTTACGAGCAGTACTTC | CASSLKQGAVYEQYF
TRBJ1-2 | NA | TRBD1 | TRBV9 | TGTGCCAGCAGCGTAGAAAACAGGGGGTTCTATGGCTACACCTTC | CASSVENRGFYGYTF
TRBJ1-2 | NA | NA | TRBV5-4 | TGTGCCAGCAGGGTCAACACCTTCGATGGCTACACCTTC | CASRVNTFDGYTF
TRBJ1-4 | NA | NA | TRBV27 | TGTGCCAGCAGTCACAGGGTTGCAACTAATGAAAAACTGTTTTTT | CASSHRVATNEKLFF
TRBJ2-7 | NA | NA | TRBV23-1 | TGCGCCAGCAGTCATTACGAGCAGTACTTC | CASSHYEQYF
TRBJ2-5 | NA | NA | TRBV6-5 | TGTGCCAGCAGCCAATCGGGACCGTGGGAGACCCAGTACTTC | CASSQSGPWETQYF
TRBJ2-7 | once | NA | TRBV7-2 | TGTGCCAGCAGCGATTACTACGAGCAGTACTTC | CASSDYYEQYF
TRBJ2-2 | NA | NA | TRBV7-9 | TGTGCCAGCAGCGTCGGGGAGCTGTTTTTT | CASSVGELFF
TRBJ2-7 | NA | TRBD1 | TRBV9 | TGTGCCAGCAGCGATTCTCCGGGACAGGGGGCGATCTACGAGCAGTACTTC | CASSDSPGQGAIYEQYF
TRBJ2-6 | NA | NA | TRBV4-3 | TGCGCCAGCAGCCAAGATGTGGCTAGCTGGAGCTCTGGGGCCAACGTCCTGACTTTC | CASSQDVASWSSGANVLTF
TRBJ2-7 | NA | NA | TRBV4-3 | TGCGCCAGCAGCCAAGATATTGTTAGCGTCAACTACGAGCAGTACTTC | CASSQDIVSVNYEQYF
TRBJ2-3 | NA | NA | TRBV27 | TGTGCCAGCAGCCTACAACAGGGCTGGTCAGATACGCAGTATTTT | CASSLQQGWSDTQYF